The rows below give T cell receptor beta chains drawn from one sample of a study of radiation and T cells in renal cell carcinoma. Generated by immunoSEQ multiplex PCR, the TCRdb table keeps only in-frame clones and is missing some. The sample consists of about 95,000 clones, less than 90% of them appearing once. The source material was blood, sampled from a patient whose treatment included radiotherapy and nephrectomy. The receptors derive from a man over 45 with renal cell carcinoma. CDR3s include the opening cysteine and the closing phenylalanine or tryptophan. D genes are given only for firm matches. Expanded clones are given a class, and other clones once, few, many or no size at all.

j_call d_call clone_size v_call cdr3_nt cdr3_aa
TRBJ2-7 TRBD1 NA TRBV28 TGTGCCAGCAGTGCAGGGGGTCTAACTAGATCCGAGCAGTACTTC CASSAGGLTRSEQYF
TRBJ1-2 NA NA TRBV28 TGTGCCAGCACCACCTTAGGCTCAGGGGCAATTTATGGCTACACCTTC CASTTLGSGAIYGYTF
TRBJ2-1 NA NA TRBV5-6 TGTGCCAGCAGCTTGCGCTTCGGGAGAGGCTCCTACAATGAGCAGTTCTTC CASSLRFGRGSYNEQFF
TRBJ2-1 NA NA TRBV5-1 TGCGCCAGCAGCTTAGTACAGGGCCCCTACAATGAGCAGTTCTTC CASSLVQGPYNEQFF
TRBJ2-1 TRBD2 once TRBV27 TGTGCCAGCAGCCTGGGACTAGGGCTAGATGAGCAGTTCTTC CASSLGLGLDEQFF
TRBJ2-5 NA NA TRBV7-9 TGTGCCAGCAGCTCCCCGAGGCAAGAGACCCAGTACTTC CASSSPRQETQYF
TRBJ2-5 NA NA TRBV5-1 TGCGCCAGCAGCGGGGGGTCTGGTACCAGGGAGACCCAGTACTTC CASSGGSGTRETQYF
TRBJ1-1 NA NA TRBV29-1 TGCAGCGTTGGATGGGGGATGAACACTGAAGCTTTCTTT CSVGWGMNTEAFF
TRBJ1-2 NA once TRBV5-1 TGCGCCAGCAGCTTGGCCAGTCCTACTGACTACACCTTC CASSLASPTDYTF
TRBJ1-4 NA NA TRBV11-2 TGTGCCAGCAGCTTAGATCCGGCAGGGGCTAATGAAAAACTGTTTTTT CASSLDPAGANEKLFF
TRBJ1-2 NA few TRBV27 TGTGCCAGCAGTTTACTCCCTCCCCTGGGGGGCTACACCTTC CASSLLPPLGGYTF
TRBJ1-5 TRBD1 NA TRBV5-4 TGTGCCAGCAGCCGACAGGGGCCTAATCAGCCCCAGCATTTT CASSRQGPNQPQHF
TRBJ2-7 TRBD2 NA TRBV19 TGTGCCAGTAGTAAGCTAGCGGGAGCCCACGAGCAGTACTTC CASSKLAGAHEQYF
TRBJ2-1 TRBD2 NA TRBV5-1 TGCGCCAGCAGCTTGGGGACTAGCTTCTACGATGAGCAGTTCTTC CASSLGTSFYDEQFF
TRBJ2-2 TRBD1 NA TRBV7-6 TGTGCCAGCAGCCCAGTCTTTGCAGGGGGTCGGACCGGGGAGCTGTTTTTT CASSPVFAGGRTGELFF
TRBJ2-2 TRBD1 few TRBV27 TGTGCCAGCAGTCTTAACAGGGGATATGGCGGGGAGCTGTTTTTT CASSLNRGYGGELFF
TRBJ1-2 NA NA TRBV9 TGTGCCAGCAGCGTTTCAAACGAGGTTGAAACTGAACCCTATGGCTACACCTTC CASSVSNEVETEPYGYTF
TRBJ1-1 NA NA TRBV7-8 TGTGCCAGCAGCGTAAAAGAGATGAACACTGAAGCTTTCTTT CASSVKEMNTEAFF
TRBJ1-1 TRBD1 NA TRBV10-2 TGCGCCAGCAGTGGTAGGACAGGGGTCTGGGGAGCTTTCTTT CASSGRTGVWGAFF
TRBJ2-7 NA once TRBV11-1 TGTGCCAGCAGCGAAACACGAACCTACGAGCAGTACTTC CASSETRTYEQYF
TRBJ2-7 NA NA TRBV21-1 TGTGCCAGCCAGTTTAACAAGTCCTACGAGCAGTACTTC CASQFNKSYEQYF
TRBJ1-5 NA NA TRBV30 TGTGCCTGGAGTAAGGGTCCGGGTCAGCCCCAGCATTTT CAWSKGPGQPQHF
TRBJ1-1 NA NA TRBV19 TGTGCCAGTAAGGCCTCGCGGGGGGGTCGTTACATGAACACTGAAGCTTTCTTT CASKASRGGRYMNTEAFF
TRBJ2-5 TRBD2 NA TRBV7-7 TGTGCTAGCAGCCCCTCTACTAGCGGGGGGGGAGAGACCCAGTACTTC CASSPSTSGGGETQYF
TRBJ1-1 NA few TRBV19 TGTGCCAGTGACAGGAGGGCAGGGAACACTGAAGCTTTCTTT CASDRRAGNTEAFF
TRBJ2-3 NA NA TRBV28 TGTGCCAGCAGTTTATATGCAGATACGCAGTATTTT CASSLYADTQYF